The clone carrying this TCR beta chain showed up just a few times. What it binds is not known. Primers included in the PCR were 60 Vbeta and 13 Jbeta primers. The protocol was immunoSEQ multiplex PCR, while the TCRdb copy is restricted to in-frame clones and leaves out a portion. Counted here are roughly 200,000 clones, 75% to 80% occurring once; the ten biggest clones make up around 2.2%. This record comes from a study of cytomegalovirus exposure and HLA in healthy donors. The CDR3 sequence is 13 residues long. From germline, CDR1 is SSHAT and CDR2 FNYEAQ (reference sequence). V was clipped by 5 bases and J by 0 bases, with 5 bases between them. Study-wide results and limits: Reports indicated that the classifier achieved high specificity and sensitivity in diagnosing cytomegalovirus status.

The TCR was taken from a woman aged 30 to 39 in good health and CMV-seropositive. The chain has TRBV7-7 and TRBJ2-1; D is ambiguous. Source material: PBMCs. CDR3 nucleotides: TGTGCCAGCAGCCCCAGCTCCTACAATGAGCAGTTCTTC. It specifies CASSPSSYNEQFF.